These T cell receptor beta chains were read from a single sample in a study of esophageal squamous cell carcinoma under preoperative chemotherapy. TCRdb redid the calling of the PCR reads with MiXCR, one entry per CDR3 protein. This table holds fewer than 8,000 distinct CDR3 sequences, 32% found once. Sample collection was performed from a patient given preoperative chemotherapy. The receptors come from a human donor with esophageal squamous cell carcinoma. The donor label of this sample is uncertain. The CDR3 runs from the conserved cysteine through the conserved F or W. Clone size appears in some rows only: once, few, many, or a class for an expanded clone.

v_gene,abundance,len,CDR3aa
TRBV27,few,14,CASRRTGGSYEQFF
TRBV7-2,medium-sized,17,CASLPAGRVGLNTEAFF
TRBV12-3/TRBV12-4,medium-sized,14,CASSPRGGHETQYF
TRBV24-1,many,15,CATSDSGKGYNEQFF
TRBV12-3/TRBV12-4,large,16,CASTLKGTGDSYEQYF
TRBV6-2/TRBV6-3,many,14,CASSLVAVSYEQYF
TRBV4-1,.,14,CASSQDLGTTEAFF
TRBV12-3/TRBV12-4,.,12,CDSSLNFYEQYF
TRBV11-2,many,22,CASSLDPASPKSRQGASREQFF
TRBV6-1,few,13,CASSLSSYNEQFF
TRBV27,medium-sized,15,CASSLFGRDRGEQFF
TRBV12-3/TRBV12-4,many,16,CASSPLAGTTYNEQFF
TRBV7-6,.,16,CAGGLAERSDPGELFF
TRBV6-1,medium-sized,16,CASSAELAGFYNEQFF
TRBV7-6,few,17,CASSLATGPSGANVLTF
TRBV6-1,medium-sized,11,CASSEGTEAFF
TRBV27,.,13,CASKYVSTDTQYF
TRBV6-5,many,15,CASSYSGQGGYEQFF
TRBV11-3,many,16,CASSSSGVKSTDTQYF
TRBV27,.,14,CAGSLREGPNEEYF
TRBV7-2,many,14,CASSLGGVNTEAFF
TRBV7-2,many,15,CASSLRAGGVGELFF
TRBV7-9,medium-sized,13,CASTRGGEFEQYF
TRBV6-2/TRBV6-3,many,14,CASTQTGGRDGYTF
TRBV5-4,many,16,CASSFSGRGIDNEQYF
TRBV10-1,many,16,CASSGGLAGEGGELFF
TRBV6-1,.,15,CASSAGTGPGYEEYF
TRBV10-3,many,12,CAISESGVEQFF
TRBV27,many,15,CASGRTGGGNTEAFF
TRBV6-1,.,15,CAGIAGSSGPNEQFF
TRBV7-2,large,14,CASSFWTSGNEQFF
TRBV6-1,medium-sized,16,CASSGTGTSGVDTQYF
TRBV7-3,.,13,CASCVRGQETRYF
TRBV11-3,.,13,CASSKTSCYEQDF
TRBV7-9,.,14,CASSNGQTENEEYF
TRBV10-3,.,15,CAISPRSLGTDAQYF
TRBV7-7,.,15,CAGCRGSGSYNEQYF
TRBV28,.,13,CVSSVSLGTEQYF
TRBV12-3/TRBV12-4,medium-sized,16,CASKGTSGRAYNEQFF
TRBV7-6,many,11,CASSQGYEQFF
TRBV6-1,many,13,CASTDRLTYEQYF
TRBV6-1,many,15,CASSPRYGGGYEQYF
TRBV7-2,many,15,CASSPRGQGIDEQFF
TRBV7-2,many,16,CASSLSAGAYGETQYF
TRBV27,many,16,CASTKGTSGPPDTQYF
TRBV12-3/TRBV12-4,.,14,CARSFTGGSETQYF
TRBV7-8,many,17,CASSLRETIGGGHEQYF